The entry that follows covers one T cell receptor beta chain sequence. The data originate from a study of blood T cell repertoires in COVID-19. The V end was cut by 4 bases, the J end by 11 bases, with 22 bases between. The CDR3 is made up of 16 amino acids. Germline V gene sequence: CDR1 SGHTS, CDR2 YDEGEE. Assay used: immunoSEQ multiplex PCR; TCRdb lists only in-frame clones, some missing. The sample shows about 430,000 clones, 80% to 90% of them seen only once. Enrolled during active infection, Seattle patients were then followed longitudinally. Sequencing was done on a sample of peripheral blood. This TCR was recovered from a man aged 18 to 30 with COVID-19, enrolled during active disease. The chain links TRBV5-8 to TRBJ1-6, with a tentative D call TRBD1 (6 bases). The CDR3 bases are TGTGCCAGCAGCGCCCCCAGGGGATACGGCTCGGCACCCCTCCACTTT. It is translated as CASSAPRGYGSAPLHF.